This T cell receptor beta chain was sequenced in a study of T cell repertoires in cytomegalovirus infection. Study summary: Both a matching HLA type and CMV infection were indicated by public TCR beta signatures.

This clonotype was found a few times. TCRdb reprocessed the reads with MiXCR, giving one entry per CDR3 protein. The table lists more than 150,000 distinct CDR3 sequences, 28% of them singletons. CDR3 length: 13 residues. Trimming removed 0 bases from V and 6 bases from J, with 6 bases in between. Germline V gene sequence: CDR1 MGHRA, CDR2 YSYEKL. The chain joins TRBV4-1 to TRBJ1-5; D is ambiguous. The receptor's source is a human donor in good health (CMV status not recorded). Some clones in this sample may be carry-over from other donors' samples. Sequencing was carried out using PBMCs. CDR3 residues: CASSQDGSQPQHF. The CDR3 DNA reads as TGCGCCAGCAGCCAAGATGGGAGTCAGCCCCAGCATTTT.